The 32 T cell receptor beta chains listed next were all sequenced from one sample in a study of blood T cell repertoires in COVID-19 (dated by TCRdb to 2019 to 2021). The library was generated by the immunoSEQ multiplex PCR assay. The clones in this table, taken by TCRdb from immuneACCESS, are in-frame only. Not every clone is retained; where verified, under half of the shortfall comes from an unresolved V gene, and the cause of the rest is unknown. The sample table shows about 210,000 clones, and 92% are seen once. 0.95% to 1.5% of the sample is in the top ten clones. Sequenced input: peripheral blood. The source of these receptors is a man aged 30 to 39 with acute or convalescent COVID-19.

This clone was observed a handful of times. The gene calls are TRBV4-1 and TRBJ2-7; the match to TRBD2 covers 13 bases. The germline gives CDR1 MGHRA, CDR2 YSYEKL. CDR3 size: 14 residues. V gave up 1 base and J gave up 7 bases; unmatched junction bases: 1. The CDR3, as DNA: TGCGCCAGCAGCCAAGGACTAGCGGGAGGTGAGCAGTACTTC. Its translation: CASSQGLAGGEQYF.

J is TRBJ1-1 and V is TRBV4-1; TRBD1 matches 8 bases. The V segment lost 2 bases and the J segment 3 bases; nucleotides outside the gene matches: 11. This CDR3 has 17 residues. The V gene's germline CDR1 is MGHRA and CDR2 YSYEKL. The CDR3: CASSQPRTGILDTEAFF. CDR3 coding DNA: TGCGCCAGCAGCCAACCGAGGACAGGGATTTTGGACACTGAAGCTTTCTTT.

The chain links TRBV28 to TRBJ2-7, with D maybe TRBD2 (7 bases). Germline CDR1 reads MDHEN; CDR2 reads SYDVKM. The CDR3 runs to 14 residues. The V end was cut by 5 bases, the J end by 2 bases, with 13 bases between. The CDR3: CASSKGGGTYEQYF. For the CDR3, the DNA is TGTGCCAGCAGTAAAGGGGGGGGAACCTACGAGCAGTACTTC.

J is TRBJ2-3 and V is TRBV6-4; D possibly corresponds to TRBD1 (6 bases). CDR3 length: 15 residues. V dropped 6 bases and J dropped 1 base, with 14 bases sitting between them. Germline CDR1 MRHNA, CDR2 SNTAGT. The CDR3, as DNA: TGTGCCAGCAGCGCCTCCCCAGGGGGCACAGATACGCAGTATTTT. This gives the protein CASSASPGGTDTQYF.

CDR3 loop: CASSPDQGHNEQFF. In DNA, the CDR3 is TGTGCCAGCAGCCCTGACCAGGGTCACAATGAGCAGTTCTTC. The gene calls are TRBV7-2 and TRBJ2-1; tentatively, D is TRBD1 (5 bases). The germline V and J ends were trimmed by 5 bases and 5 bases, with 13 bases remaining between them. The germline V gene encodes CDR1 SGHTA and CDR2 FQGNSA. This CDR3 region has 14 residues.

The CDR3 nucleotides read TGTGCCAGCAGCCCAATCAACCTAGCGGGAAGTAAGCAGTATTTT. Amino acid sequence: CASSPINLAGSKQYF. The chain recombines TRBV14 with TRBJ2-3; 9 positions agree with TRBD2. Germline V lookup: CDR1 SGHDN, CDR2 FVKESK. The CDR3 loop spans 15 amino acids. Trimming cost V 4 bases and J 11 bases; bases outside gene matches: 13.

The table lists this clone with a count of one. The chain recombines TRBV24-1 with TRBJ2-1; 12 positions agree with TRBD2. Germline CDR1 is KGHDR and CDR2 is SFDVKD. V lost 10 bases, J lost 8 bases, and 5 bases stayed unmatched. There are 13 residues in the CDR3. The CDR3 DNA sequence: TGTGCCACAGGACTAGCGGGATCAGATGAGCAGTTCTTC. Protein product: CATGLAGSDEQFF.

DNA for the CDR3: TGTGCCAGCAGTTCGGGGGGGGCAGGGACCGTCGAGCAGTACTTC. It specifies CASSSGGAGTVEQYF. The chain is built from TRBV27 and TRBJ2-7; 8 bases line up with TRBD2. This CDR3 has 15 amino acids. V trimming: 4 bases; J trimming: 6 bases; junction bases outside the gene matches: 11. Germline V lookup: CDR1 MNHEY, CDR2 SMNVEV (reference sequence).

The V call is TRBV13, the J call TRBJ1-3; D might be TRBD1 (6 bases). Germline CDR1 PRHDT, CDR2 FYEKMQ (reference sequence). The length of the CDR3 is 16 residues. Deletions cut 6 bases from V and 0 bases from J, with 15 bases between. CDR3 DNA: TGTGCCAGCAGGAGACAGGTATCTTCCTCTGGAAACACCATATATTTT. Its translation: CASRRQVSSSGNTIYF.

This chain connects TRBV28 to TRBJ2-6, with 14 bases matching TRBD2. Losses at the gene ends were 5 bases for V and 1 base for J; bases not matched to a gene: 7. Germline lookup yields CDR1 MDHEN and CDR2 SYDVKM. The CDR3 loop spans 19 amino acids. CDR3 region: CASSPSGLAGVSGANVLTF. In nucleotides, the CDR3 is TGTGCCAGCAGTCCCTCGGGACTAGCGGGAGTTTCTGGGGCCAACGTCCTGACTTTC.

V and J are TRBV9 and TRBJ2-7; the D gene is possibly TRBD2 (7 bases). The length of the CDR3 is 14 residues. Germline-derived CDR1 and CDR2 are SGDLS and YYNGEE. Trimming left V 3 bases short and J 6 bases short, with 16 bases between. CDR3 coding DNA: TGTGCCAGCAGCGCTCTGGGGGGGCCGGTCGAGCAGTACTTC. Protein sequence: CASSALGGPVEQYF.

The CDR3 sequence: CASSLGASGSYNEQFF. The CDR3 DNA follows: TGTGCCAGCAGCTTAGGGGCTAGCGGCTCCTACAATGAGCAGTTCTTC. The V call is TRBV11-2, the J call TRBJ2-1; 7 positions match TRBD2. The CDR3 consists of 16 residues. In germline, CDR1 is SGHAT, CDR2 FQNNGV. J lost 0 bases, V lost 1 base, and 3 bases had no gene match.

J is TRBJ2-3 and V is TRBV19; D possibly corresponds to TRBD2 (7 bases). The V gene's germline CDR1 is LNHDA and CDR2 SQIVND (reference sequence). CDR3 length equals 16 residues. V dropped 5 bases and J dropped 0 bases, with 15 bases sitting between them. CDR3 loop: CASSGRVGQSTDTQYF. CDR3 coding DNA: TGTGCCAGTAGTGGGAGGGTCGGACAGAGCACAGATACGCAGTATTTT.

The chain carries TRBV10-3 and TRBJ2-2; 9 bases line up with TRBD1. V lost 2 bases, J lost 2 bases, and 3 bases stayed unmatched. The CDR3 is 16 amino acids. Germline V gives CDR1 ENHRY, CDR2 SYGVKD. The CDR3 DNA reads TGTGCCATCAGTGAGGGGACAGGGATCAACACCGGGGAGCTGTTTTTT. This gives the protein CAISEGTGINTGELFF.

V gene TRBV4-1 combines with J gene TRBJ1-5; D is undetermined. V shed 0 bases and J shed 5 bases, with 8 bases lying between them. CDR3 length: 14 amino acids. In germline, CDR1 is MGHRA, CDR2 YSYEKL. The CDR3 is CASSQELADQPQHF. Here the CDR3 DNA reads TGCGCCAGCAGCCAAGAGTTGGCGGATCAGCCCCAGCATTTT.

J is TRBJ1-5 and V is TRBV2, with 7 bases that match TRBD1. This CDR3 contains 15 residues. Germline V lookup: CDR1 SNHLY, CDR2 FYNNEI. Trimming removed 6 bases from V and 2 bases from J; junction bases left unmatched: 7. The CDR3 DNA sequence: TGTGCCAGCAGCCAGACAGGGCTGGGCAATCAGCCCCAGCATTTT. Protein: CASSQTGLGNQPQHF.

This chain joins TRBV25-1 and TRBJ1-3; TRBD1 matches 9 bases. Losses at the gene ends were 1 base for V and 3 bases for J; bases not matched to a gene: 1. CDR3 length equals 15 residues. The germline gives CDR1 MGHDK, CDR2 SYGVNS. CDR3 residues: CASSEWTGDGNTIYF. Here the CDR3 DNA reads TGTGCCAGCAGTGAATGGACAGGGGATGGAAACACCATATATTTT.

J is TRBJ2-3 and V is TRBV29-1; 9 bases are shared with TRBD1. Germline trimming cut 3 bases from V and 2 bases from J; bases unmatched to any gene: 3. The CDR3 consists of 14 residues. Looked up from germline, CDR1 is SQVTM and CDR2 is ANQGSEA. CDR3 protein: CSVDRDRVTDTQYF. DNA of the CDR3: TGCAGCGTTGATAGGGACAGGGTCACAGATACGCAGTATTTT.

This chain joins TRBV14 and TRBJ2-7; weak D call: TRBD2 (5 bases). V was clipped by 0 bases and J by 5 bases, with 17 bases between them. CDR1 is SGHDN, CDR2 FVKESK, per germline. The CDR3 covers 16 residues. CDR3 sequence: CASSQDHTRVRHEQYF. The DNA of the CDR3 is TGTGCCAGCAGCCAAGATCATACTAGGGTCCGCCACGAGCAGTACTTC.

J is TRBJ1-1 and V is TRBV7-2; D possibly corresponds to TRBD1 (5 bases). Trimming stripped 5 bases from V and 4 bases from J, with 11 bases between. This CDR3 is built from 13 residues. The germline V gene encodes CDR1 SGHTA and CDR2 FQGNSA. The CDR3 loop is CASSPTRVTEAFF. In DNA form, the CDR3 reads TGTGCCAGCAGCCCTACCAGGGTCACTGAAGCTTTCTTT.

The chain recombines TRBV28 with TRBJ1-1; no clear D gene. V lost 5 bases and J lost 4, with 11 bases in between. This CDR3 comprises 13 residues. CDR1 is MDHEN and CDR2 is SYDVKM in the germline V gene. CDR3: CASSGLYGTEAFF. CDR3 bases: TGTGCCAGCAGTGGGCTTTACGGCACTGAAGCTTTCTTT.

This rearrangement joins TRBV19 to TRBJ2-7; no reliable D call. V was pared by 4 bases and J by 0 bases, with 7 bases between. The germline V gene has CDR1 LNHDA and CDR2 SQIVND (reference sequence). This CDR3 region has 13 residues. The CDR3 nucleotides are TGTGCCAGTAGTAGCGTAAACTCCTACGAGCAGTACTTC. It encodes CASSSVNSYEQYF.

This chain connects TRBV10-3 to TRBJ2-1; 7 bases are shared with TRBD2. Germline CDR1 reads ENHRY; CDR2 reads SYGVKD. The CDR3 loop spans 15 amino acids. V lost 2 bases to trimming and J lost 2 bases; unmatched junction nucleotides: 3. The CDR3 region has the DNA TGTGCCATCAGTGAGAACAGCGGGGCCTACAATGAGCAGTTCTTC. Translated, it gives CAISENSGAYNEQFF.

The chain employs TRBV5-1 and TRBJ2-3, with D possibly matching TRBD1 (6 bases). This CDR3 spans 16 amino acids. Germline CDR1 reads SGHRS; CDR2 reads YFSETQ. Trimming removed 0 bases at V and 2 bases at J, with 13 bases between. The CDR3 reads CASSLGIGTNTDTQYF. CDR3 coding DNA: TGCGCCAGCAGCTTGGGTATCGGGACAAACACAGATACGCAGTATTTT.

The sample holds one count of this clone. The chain has TRBV3-1 (or the pseudogene TRBV3-2) and TRBJ1-5, with D perhaps matching TRBD1 (6 bases). Germline lookup yields CDR1 LGHDT and CDR2 YNNKEL (reference sequence). The V and J ends lost 5 bases and 6 bases respectively, with 14 bases between them. This CDR3 contains 14 residues. For the CDR3, the DNA is TGTGCCAGCAGCTTAGGGGGGGGCACTCAGCCCCAGCATTTT. It specifies CASSLGGGTQPQHF.

The rearrangement links TRBV10-2 to TRBJ1-2; possible D gene TRBD1, 6 bases. This CDR3 comprises 13 residues. Germline lookup yields CDR1 WSHSY and CDR2 SAAADI. V was trimmed by 6 bases and J by 10 bases, leaving 18 bases between them. The CDR3 DNA reads as TGCGCCAGCAGGGAAACAGGGACCCTCGCCTACACCTTC. Protein sequence: CASRETGTLAYTF.

The chain links TRBV27 to TRBJ1-2; 9 nucleotides line up with TRBD1. CDR3 size: 14 residues. CDR1 is MNHEY and CDR2 is SMNVEV in the germline V gene (reference sequence). Unmatched junction bases numbered 3, after V lost 5 bases and J lost 2 bases. The CDR3 bases are TGTGCCAGCAGTACAGGGGGCCTAAACTATGGCTACACCTTC. Protein product: CASSTGGLNYGYTF.

This chain uses TRBV7-8 with TRBJ1-3; D may be TRBD1 (6 bases). Germline V gene lookup returns CDR1 SGHVS and CDR2 FQNEAQ. The CDR3 totals 14 residues. V lost 4 bases and J lost 2, with 9 bases in between. As DNA, the CDR3 is TGTGCCAGCAGCTGGACAGTAACTGGAAACACCATATATTTT. It encodes CASSWTVTGNTIYF.

The gene calls are TRBV18 and TRBJ2-3; 9 nucleotides match TRBD2. Trimming at V came to 6 bases and at J to 0 bases, leaving 10 bases not matched to a gene. This CDR3 is built from 17 residues. Germline CDR1 and CDR2: KGHSH and LQKENI. The CDR3: CASSPISSGGSTDTQYF. CDR3 DNA sequence: TGTGCCAGCTCTCCAATTTCCAGCGGGGGGAGCACAGATACGCAGTATTTT.

The chain couples TRBV5-1 to TRBJ2-3; TRBD2 matches at 9 bases. The J segment lost 4 bases and the V segment lost 4 bases, leaving 10 bases of the junction unmatched. Germline CDR1 and CDR2: SGHRS and YFSETQ. This CDR3 is built from 16 residues. Here the CDR3 DNA reads TGCGCCAGCAGCCATAGGACTAGCGCGGGGTCAGATACGCAGTATTTT. This sequence encodes CASSHRTSAGSDTQYF.

This clone was found a few times. The chain employs TRBV4-1 and TRBJ2-1, with 14 bases aligning to TRBD2. The CDR3 covers 18 residues. CDR1 is MGHRA, CDR2 YSYEKL, per germline. Unmatched junction bases numbered 9, after V lost 2 bases and J lost 6 bases. CDR3 residues: CASSQRVIGTSGSNEQFF. The CDR3 DNA sequence: TGCGCCAGCAGCCAAAGAGTCATAGGGACTAGCGGGAGCAATGAGCAGTTCTTC.

This clone was counted between two and nine times. V gene TRBV24-1 combines with J gene TRBJ2-3; a possible D gene is TRBD1 (6 bases). The germline V gene has CDR1 KGHDR and CDR2 SFDVKD. V shed 5 bases and J shed 2 bases, with 7 bases lying between them. There are 13 residues in the CDR3. CDR3 protein: CATSGGHTDTQYF. CDR3 DNA sequence: TGTGCCACCAGTGGGGGGCACACAGATACGCAGTATTTT.